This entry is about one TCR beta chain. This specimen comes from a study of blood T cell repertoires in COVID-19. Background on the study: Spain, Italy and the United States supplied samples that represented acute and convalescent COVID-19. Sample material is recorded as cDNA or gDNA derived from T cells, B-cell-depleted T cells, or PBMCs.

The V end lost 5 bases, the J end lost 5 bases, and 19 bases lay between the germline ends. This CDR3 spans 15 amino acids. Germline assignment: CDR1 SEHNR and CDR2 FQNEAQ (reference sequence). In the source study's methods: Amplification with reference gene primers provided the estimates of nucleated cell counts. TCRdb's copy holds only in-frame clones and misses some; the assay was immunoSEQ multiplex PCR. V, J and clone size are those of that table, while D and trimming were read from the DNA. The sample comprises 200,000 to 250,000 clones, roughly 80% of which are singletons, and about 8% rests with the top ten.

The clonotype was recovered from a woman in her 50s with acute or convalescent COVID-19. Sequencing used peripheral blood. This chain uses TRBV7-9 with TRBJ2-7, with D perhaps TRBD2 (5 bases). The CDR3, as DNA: TGTGCCAGCAGCCCCACCACGGGGAGTATCGACGAGCAGTACTTC. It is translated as CASSPTTGSIDEQYF.